This TCR beta chain was profiled in a study of blood T cell repertoires in COVID-19. Study summary: The study drew acute and convalescent COVID-19 samples from the United States, Italy and Spain.

CDR1 is KGHSH, CDR2 LQKENI, per germline. V was shortened by 4 bases and J by 5 bases, with 11 bases between the two germline ends. The CDR3 extends over 13 amino acids. Profiling relied on immunoSEQ multiplex PCR, and the TCRdb table lists in-frame clones only, not all of them. The data contain 250,000 or so clones, about 87% of them singletons. The chain employs TRBV18 and TRBJ2-5; perhaps TRBD1 as D (6 bases). This TCR was recovered from an older woman with active or convalescent COVID-19. What was sequenced was peripheral blood. CDR3 residues: CASSLDTGETQYF. CDR3 nucleotides: TGTGCCAGCTCACTGGACACAGGGGAGACCCAGTACTTC.